This T cell receptor beta chain is from a study of T cell responses to AZD1222 COVID-19 vaccine. Study-wide points: White British ancestry dominated among donors, who included more females, and clonal diversity was possibly underestimated. There were vaccine-associated CD4 TCRs across spike, dominant at 160-218 and 743-854.

About this clone itself: Its specificity is unknown.

This CDR3 has 13 amino acids. Trimming cost V 3 bases and J 6 bases; bases outside gene matches: 2. Germline-derived CDR1 and CDR2 are SGHDT and YYEEEE. The data were produced by immunoSEQ multiplex PCR, yet TCRdb's version contains in-frame clones alone and is incomplete. The sample consists of over 200,000 clones, less than 95% of them appearing once. The chain employs TRBV5-6 and TRBJ1-2, with 10 nucleotides matching TRBD1. The TCR was taken from an adult who received the MenACWY meningococcal vaccine as a control. Sequencing used peripheral blood, obtained 28 days after the second dose of the MenACWY control vaccine. The CDR3 reads CASSYGQGDGYTF. CDR3 in DNA: TGTGCCAGCAGCTACGGACAGGGGGATGGCTACACCTTC.